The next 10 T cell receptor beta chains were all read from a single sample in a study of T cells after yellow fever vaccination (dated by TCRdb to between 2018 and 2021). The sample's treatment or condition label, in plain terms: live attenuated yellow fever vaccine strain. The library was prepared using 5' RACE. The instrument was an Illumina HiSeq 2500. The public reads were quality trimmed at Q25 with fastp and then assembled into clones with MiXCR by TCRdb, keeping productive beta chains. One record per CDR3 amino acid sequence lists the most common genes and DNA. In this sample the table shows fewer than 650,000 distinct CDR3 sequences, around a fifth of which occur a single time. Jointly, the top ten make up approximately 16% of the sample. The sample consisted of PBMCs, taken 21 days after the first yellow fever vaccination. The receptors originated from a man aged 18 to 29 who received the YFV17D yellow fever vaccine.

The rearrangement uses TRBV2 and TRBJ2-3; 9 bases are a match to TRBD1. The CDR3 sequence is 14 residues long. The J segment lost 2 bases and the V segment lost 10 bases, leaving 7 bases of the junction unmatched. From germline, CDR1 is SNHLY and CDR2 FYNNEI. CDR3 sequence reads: CAIPGQGPTDTQYF. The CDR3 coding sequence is TGTGCCATCCCTGGACAGGGGCCCACAGATACGCAGTATTTT.

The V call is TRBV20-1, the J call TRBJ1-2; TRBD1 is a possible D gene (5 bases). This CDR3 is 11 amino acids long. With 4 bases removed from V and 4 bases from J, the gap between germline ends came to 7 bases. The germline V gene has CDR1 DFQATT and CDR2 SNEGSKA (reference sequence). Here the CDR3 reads CSATGSYGYTF. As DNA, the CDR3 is TGCAGTGCTACAGGGTCCTATGGCTACACCTTC.

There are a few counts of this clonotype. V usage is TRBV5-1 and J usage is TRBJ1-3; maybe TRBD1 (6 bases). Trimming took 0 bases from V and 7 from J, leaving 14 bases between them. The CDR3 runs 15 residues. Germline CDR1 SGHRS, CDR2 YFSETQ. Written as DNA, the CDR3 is TGCGCCAGCAGCTTGGCTACAGGGTTCAGGAACACCATATATTTT. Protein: CASSLATGFRNTIYF.

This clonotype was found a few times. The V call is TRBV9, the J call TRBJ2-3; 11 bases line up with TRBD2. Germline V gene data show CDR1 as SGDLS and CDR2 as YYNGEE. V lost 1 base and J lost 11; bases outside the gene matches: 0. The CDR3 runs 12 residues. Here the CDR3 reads CASSVTSGGQYF. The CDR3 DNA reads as TGTGCCAGCAGCGTAACTAGCGGGGGGCAGTATTTT. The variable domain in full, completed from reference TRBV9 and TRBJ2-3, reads DSGVTQTPKHLITATGQRVTLRCSPRSGDLSVYWYQQSLDQGLQFLIQYYNGEERAKGNILERFSAQQFPDLHSELNLSSLELGDSALYFCASSVTSGGQYFGPGTRLTVL.

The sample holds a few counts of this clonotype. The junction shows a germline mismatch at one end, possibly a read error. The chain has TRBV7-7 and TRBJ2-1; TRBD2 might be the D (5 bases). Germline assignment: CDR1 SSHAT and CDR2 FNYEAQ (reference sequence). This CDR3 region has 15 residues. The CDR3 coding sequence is TGTGCTAGCAGCTTAGCCAGCGGACTCTACAATGAGCAGTTCTTC. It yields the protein CASSLASGLYNEQFF.

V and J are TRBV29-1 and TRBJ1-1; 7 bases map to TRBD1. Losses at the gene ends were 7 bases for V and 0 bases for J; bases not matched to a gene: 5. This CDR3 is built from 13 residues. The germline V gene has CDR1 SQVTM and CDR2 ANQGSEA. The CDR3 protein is CSAQGQVNTEAFF. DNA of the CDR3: TGCAGCGCACAAGGACAGGTGAACACTGAAGCTTTCTTT.

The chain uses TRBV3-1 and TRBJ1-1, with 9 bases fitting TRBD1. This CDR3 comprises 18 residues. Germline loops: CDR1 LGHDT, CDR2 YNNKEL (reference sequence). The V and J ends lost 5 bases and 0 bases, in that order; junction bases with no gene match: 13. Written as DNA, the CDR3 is TGTGCCAGCAGCAAGGGACAGGGAATTTCTGGAATGAACACTGAAGCTTTCTTT. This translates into CASSKGQGISGMNTEAFF.

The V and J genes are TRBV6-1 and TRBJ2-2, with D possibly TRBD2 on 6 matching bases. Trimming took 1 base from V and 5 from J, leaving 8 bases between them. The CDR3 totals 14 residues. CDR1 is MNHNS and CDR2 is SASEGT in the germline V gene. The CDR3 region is CASSEGGGTGELFF. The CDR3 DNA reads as TGTGCCAGCAGTGAAGGTGGGGGGACCGGGGAGCTGTTTTTT.

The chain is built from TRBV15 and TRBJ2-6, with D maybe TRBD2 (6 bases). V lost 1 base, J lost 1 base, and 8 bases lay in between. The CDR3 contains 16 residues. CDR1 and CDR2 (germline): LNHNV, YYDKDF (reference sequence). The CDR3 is CATSRGRGSGANVLTF. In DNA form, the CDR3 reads TGTGCCACCAGCAGAGGGAGGGGTTCTGGGGCCAACGTCCTGACTTTC.

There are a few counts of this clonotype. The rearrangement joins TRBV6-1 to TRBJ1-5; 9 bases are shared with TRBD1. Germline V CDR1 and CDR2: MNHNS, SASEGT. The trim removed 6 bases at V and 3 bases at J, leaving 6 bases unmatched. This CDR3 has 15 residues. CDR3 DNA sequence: TGTGCCAGCAGCCCGGGACAGGGATTCAATCAGCCCCAGCATTTT. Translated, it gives CASSPGQGFNQPQHF.